Sequencing of this TCR beta chain was carried out in a study of blood T cells in healthy people across ages. In the study overall: Per every two T cells, about one barcoded beta molecule was captured by template switching. Study-level findings and limits: Without sorted subsets, naive and antigen-experienced compartments could not be conclusively compared. Naive T cell percentage by flow cytometry tracked strongly with beta diversity.

Points on this clonotype: The antigen remains unidentified.

A J-beta primer mix and a sample-barcoded 5' primer were used in a second PCR of roughly 7 to 12 cycles. MiXCR, applied by TCRdb to the 5' RACE reads, yields one record per CDR3 protein. This sample has some 1.8 million distinct CDR3 sequences, with approximately 40% found just once. Germline V gene lookup returns CDR1 MDHEN and CDR2 SYDVKM. Trimming stripped 2 bases from V and 8 bases from J, with 7 bases between. This CDR3 region has 12 residues. The V gene is TRBV28, the J gene TRBJ2-4; D is ambiguous. The sample taken for sequencing was blood. This receptor was obtained from a human donor in good health. Here the CDR3 DNA reads TGTGCCAGCAGTTTACCGGGTCACATTCAGTACTTC. It yields the protein CASSLPGHIQYF.